Each of the 29 T cell receptor beta chains below was sequenced from the same sample in a study of blood T cell repertoires in COVID-19. Measured with immunoSEQ multiplex PCR; TCRdb has only the in-frame clones, and not every one. In the table there are about 140,000 clones, 80% to 90% of which are singletons. The sample was peripheral blood. The source is a man between 60 and 75 years old with active or convalescent COVID-19.

This chain joins TRBV7-3 and TRBJ2-1; 15 nucleotides align to TRBD2. Germline CDR1 and CDR2: SGHTA and FQGTGA. The CDR3 spans 16 residues. The V gene end was trimmed by 1 base and the J gene end by 7 bases; junction bases not matched to a gene: 2. For the CDR3, the DNA is TGTGCCAGCAGCTTAATAGGGACTAGCGGGAGGAATGAGCAGTTCTTC. Protein product: CASSLIGTSGRNEQFF.

Only a few counts were recorded for this clone. One junction end does not reproduce the germline sequence, and a read error may be involved. The chain links TRBV6-2 or TRBV6-3 to TRBJ1-2; 8 bases are a match to TRBD1. The CDR3 sequence is 13 residues long. Per germline, CDR1 MNHEY and CDR2 SVGEGT. CDR3: CASSYTRDRLSLF. The CDR3 DNA reads as TGTGCCAGCAGTTACACACGGGACAGGTTAAGTCTCTTC.

The rearrangement uses TRBV27 and TRBJ1-2; D unresolved. Per the germline V gene, CDR1 is MNHEY and CDR2 is SMNVEV (reference sequence). V lost 3 bases and J lost 6, with 11 bases in between. This CDR3 spans 13 amino acids. The CDR3 region has the DNA TGTGCCAGCAGTTTTGAAGGGAGGGATGGCTACACCTTC. Amino acids: CASSFEGRDGYTF.

This chain connects TRBV7-2 to TRBJ2-7, with TRBD1 as a possible D gene (7 bases). Germline CDR1 is SGHTA and CDR2 is FQGNSA. The CDR3 runs to 16 residues. V was trimmed by 1 base and J by 0 bases, leaving 13 bases between them. The CDR3 DNA reads as TGTGCCAGCAGCTTAGGGGGGGCAGGGGGCTCCTACGAGCAGTACTTC. Amino acids: CASSLGGAGGSYEQYF.

This clone was seen only once. This chain uses TRBV9 with TRBJ2-3, with TRBD1 matching 7 bases. The V gene end was trimmed by 4 bases and the J gene end by 4 bases; junction bases not matched to a gene: 3. Germline CDR1 and CDR2: SGDLS and YYNGEE. This CDR3 has 13 amino acids. The CDR3 sequence: CASSRQGADTQYF. CDR3 bases: TGTGCCAGCAGCCGACAGGGAGCAGATACGCAGTATTTT.

To note about this clone: This sample also contains other DNA sequences that code for the same CDR3. The genes are TRBV11-3 and TRBJ2-7, with TRBD2 matching over 10 bases. Germline trimming cut 3 bases from V and 4 bases from J; bases unmatched to any gene: 3. Germline lookup yields CDR1 SGHNT and CDR2 YENEEA. CDR3 length: 14 amino acids. The CDR3 here is CASSLASGSYEQYF. The CDR3 DNA is TGTGCCAGCAGCTTGGCTAGCGGGAGTTACGAGCAGTACTTC.

The chain has TRBV5-1 and TRBJ2-1; tentatively, D is TRBD1 (7 bases). Germline V gene sequence: CDR1 SGHRS, CDR2 YFSETQ. The V gene lost 4 bases and the J gene lost 7 bases, with 18 bases spanning the gap. This CDR3 is 15 amino acids long. Here the CDR3 DNA reads TGCGCCAGCAGCCCCCGGGGGACAGAGAGGAATGAGCAGTTCTTC. This gives the protein CASSPRGTERNEQFF. Full variable domain (rest looked up from reference TRBV5-1 and TRBJ2-1): KAGVTQTPRYLIKTRGQQVTLSCSPISGHRSVSWYQQTPGQGLQFLFEYFSETQRNKGNFPGRFSGRQFSNSRSEMNVSTLELGDSALYLCASSPRGTERNEQFFGPGTRLTVL.

V usage is TRBV6-2 or TRBV6-3 and J usage is TRBJ2-7; 8 bases are shared with TRBD2. CDR1 and CDR2 from the germline V gene are MNHEY and SVGEGT. The CDR3 length is 16 residues. V lost 5 bases to trimming and J lost 2 bases; unmatched junction nucleotides: 11. The CDR3 sequence is CASSRQREMNAYEQYF. CDR3 DNA sequence: TGTGCCAGCAGTCGCCAGCGGGAGATGAACGCCTACGAGCAGTACTTC.

The chain combines TRBV7-8 with TRBJ2-7; tentative D call: TRBD2 (6 bases). This CDR3 contains 16 residues. V lost 2 bases to trimming and J lost 0 bases, with 14 bases between them. Germline V gene sequence: CDR1 SGHVS, CDR2 FQNEAQ. CDR3 in amino acids: CASSLYTSSISYEQYF. The CDR3 DNA reads as TGTGCCAGCAGCTTATATACTAGCTCAATCTCCTACGAGCAGTACTTC.

The chain couples TRBV5-1 to TRBJ2-7, with 8 bases fitting TRBD1. The germline V gene has CDR1 SGHRS and CDR2 YFSETQ. This CDR3 has 15 amino acids. Trimming at V came to 0 bases and at J to 5 bases, leaving 7 bases not matched to a gene. The CDR3 protein is CASSLGTGSLNEQYF. For the CDR3, the DNA is TGCGCCAGCAGCTTGGGGACAGGGAGCTTAAACGAGCAGTACTTC.

This clone was detected once. The J gene is TRBJ1-5, the V gene TRBV19; no definite D call. The V end lost 6 bases, the J end lost 1 base, and 19 bases lay between the germline ends. The CDR3 is 17 residues long. From germline, CDR1 is LNHDA and CDR2 SQIVND (reference sequence). CDR3 DNA: TGTGCCAGTAGCAGCCCTCTAGGTGAGGTGAGCAATCAGCCCCAGCATTTT. This sequence encodes CASSSPLGEVSNQPQHF.

J is TRBJ2-3 and V is TRBV5-6, with a possible D match to TRBD2 (5 bases). Germline V gene data show CDR1 as SGHDT and CDR2 as YYEEEE. Trimming pared 4 bases from V and 4 bases from J, leaving 19 bases between. The CDR3 runs 16 residues. CDR3 in amino acids: CASSLRRQLGSDTQYF. CDR3 bases: TGTGCCAGCAGCCTGAGACGCCAACTAGGGTCAGATACGCAGTATTTT. The variable domain in full, with the rest retrieved from reference TRBV5-6 and TRBJ2-3, is DAGVTQSPTHLIKTRGQQVTLRCSPKSGHDTVSWYQQALGQGPQFIFQYYEEEERQRGNFPDRFSGHQFPNYSSELNVNALLLGDSALYLCASSLRRQLGSDTQYFGPGTRLTVL.

The chain recombines TRBV29-1 with TRBJ1-2; unclear D gene. The CDR3 has 12 residues. CDR1 SQVTM and CDR2 ANQGSEA come from the germline V gene. The V end lost 4 bases, the J end lost 3 bases, and 9 bases lay between the germline ends. The CDR3 DNA reads as TGCAGCGTTGTAACGGCGGACTATGGCTACACCTTC. The encoded protein is CSVVTADYGYTF.

The V and J genes are TRBV18 and TRBJ1-1, with 9 bases fitting TRBD1. CDR1 KGHSH and CDR2 LQKENI come from the germline V gene. Unmatched junction bases numbered 13, after V lost 1 base and J lost 1 base. The CDR3 has 19 amino acids. This CDR3 is CASSPLQVLDRGTNTEAFF. In DNA form, the CDR3 reads TGTGCCAGCTCACCACTCCAAGTTTTGGACAGGGGCACGAACACTGAAGCTTTCTTT.

This chain joins TRBV6-5 and TRBJ2-7; 11 positions match TRBD1. Germline V gives CDR1 MNHEY, CDR2 SVGAGI. The CDR3 length is 15 residues. V lost 2 bases, J lost 4 bases, and 4 bases stayed unmatched. The CDR3 nucleotides read TGTGCCAGCAGTTACGGACAGGGGGCTGTATACGAGCAGTACTTC. This sequence encodes CASSYGQGAVYEQYF.

With respect to this clone: Sequence at one end of the junction differs from germline and may be a read error. The V and J genes are TRBV7-7 and TRBJ2-7, with 12 bases fitting TRBD2. CDR1 and CDR2 (germline): SSHAT, FNYEAQ (reference sequence). The CDR3 runs to 19 residues. CDR3 nucleotide sequence: TGTGCTAGCAGCTTAGCGGGGACTAGCGGGCGTACAAGCTCCTACGAGCAGTACTTC. It encodes CASSLAGTSGRTSSYEQYF. The full variable domain, its missing parts supplied by reference TRBV7-7 and TRBJ2-7, is GAGVSQSPRYKVTKRGQDVTLRCDPISSHATLYWYQQALGQGPEFLTYFNYEAQPDKSGLPSDRFSAERPEGSISTLTIQRTEQRDSAMYRCASSLAGTSGRTSSYEQYFGPGTRLTVT.

Notes on this clone: The same CDR3 arises from other DNA sequences in this sample as well. The chain couples TRBV29-1 to TRBJ2-1; D may be TRBD2 (5 bases). CDR3 size: 14 residues. Germline CDR1 reads SQVTM; CDR2 reads ANQGSEA. Between the trimmed V and J ends, which lost 6 bases and 0 bases, there was a span of 12 bases. The CDR3 sequence is CSVEGGSSYNEQFF. CDR3 nucleotides: TGCAGCGTCGAGGGCGGCAGCTCCTACAATGAGCAGTTCTTC.

V and J are TRBV16 and TRBJ2-7; 9 nucleotides match TRBD1. Trimming cost V 2 bases and J 5 bases; bases outside gene matches: 4. From germline, CDR1 is KGHSY and CDR2 FQNENV. The CDR3 contains 14 residues. CDR3 protein: CASSQDRGRNEQYF. As DNA, the CDR3 is TGTGCCAGCAGCCAAGACAGGGGGAGGAACGAGCAGTACTTC.

As concerns this clone: At one end, the junction sequence differs from germline, possibly due to a read error. The chain combines TRBV5-6 with TRBJ2-7; D is unresolved. Germline V gives CDR1 SGHDT, CDR2 YYEEEE. The CDR3 is made up of 13 amino acids. The CDR3 reads CASTLGYSYEQYF. CDR3 in DNA: TGTGCCAGCACCTTGGGTTATTCCTACGAGCAGTACTTC. Drawing the rest from reference TRBV5-6 and TRBJ2-7, the complete variable domain is DAGVTQSPTHLIKTRGQQVTLRCSPKSGHDTVSWYQQALGQGPQFIFQYYEEEERQRGNFPDRFSGHQFPNYSSELNVNALLLGDSALYLCASTLGYSYEQYFGPGTRLTVT.

CDR3: CATSDGLAGNTDTQYF. CDR3 coding DNA: TGTGCCACCAGTGATGGACTAGCGGGGAACACAGATACGCAGTATTTT. The J gene is TRBJ2-3, the V gene TRBV24-1; 12 bases fit TRBD2. V dropped 3 bases and J dropped 2; count of bases not matched to a gene: 2. CDR1 and CDR2 (germline): KGHDR, SFDVKD. This CDR3 comprises 16 residues.

V and J are TRBV19 and TRBJ1-4, with D maybe TRBD1 (5 bases). The CDR3 runs 15 residues. V was trimmed by 7 bases and J by 10 bases, leaving 22 bases between them. The germline V gene encodes CDR1 LNHDA and CDR2 SQIVND (reference sequence). The CDR3 coding sequence is TGTGCCAGTACGCGTAATGGGCAGGGAACTGGAAAACTGTTTTTT. This encodes CASTRNGQGTGKLFF.

This chain joins TRBV30 and TRBJ1-1, with 10 bases fitting TRBD1. CDR1 is GTSNPN and CDR2 is SVGIG in the germline V gene (reference sequence). V lost 3 bases, J lost 4 bases, and 8 bases stayed unmatched. CDR3 length: 15 amino acids. In DNA, the CDR3 is TGTGCCTGGAGGGGACAGGGGATCGGGGGCACTGAAGCTTTCTTT. Encoded protein: CAWRGQGIGGTEAFF. The complete variable domain, with remaining parts taken from reference TRBV30 and TRBJ1-1, reads SQTIHQWPATLVQPVGSPLSLECTVEGTSNPNLYWYRQAAGRGLQLLFYSVGIGQISSEVPQNLSASRPQDRQFILSSKKLLLSDSGFYLCAWRGQGIGGTEAFFGQGTRLTVV.

This sequence joins TRBV28 and TRBJ2-7; 8 nucleotides match TRBD2. This CDR3 has 14 amino acids. The V gene's germline CDR1 is MDHEN and CDR2 SYDVKM. After removal of 6 bases from V and 9 bases from J, the junction contained 13 bases not matched to a gene. This chain's CDR3 is CASRLSGSGSGQYF. DNA of the CDR3: TGTGCCAGCAGACTCAGCGGGAGCGGTTCAGGGCAGTACTTC.

This sequence joins TRBV7-2 and TRBJ2-7, with 9 bases matching TRBD1. The J segment lost 4 bases and the V segment lost 0 bases, leaving 1 base of the junction unmatched. The length of the CDR3 is 14 residues. In germline, CDR1 is SGHTA, CDR2 FQGNSA. Written as DNA, the CDR3 is TGTGCCAGCAGCTTAGCCGGGACAGGGTACGAGCAGTACTTC. As protein: CASSLAGTGYEQYF.

V and J are TRBV27 and TRBJ2-3; possibly TRBD1 for D (6 bases). Germline V lookup: CDR1 MNHEY, CDR2 SMNVEV (reference sequence). This CDR3 is 14 amino acids long. CDR3 residues: CGVGRGFSTDTQYF. In DNA form, the CDR3 reads TGTGGGGTCGGCAGGGGCTTTTCCACAGATACGCAGTATTTT.

The genes are TRBV3-1 (or the pseudogene TRBV3-2) and TRBJ2-1, with a tentative D call TRBD2 (5 bases). This CDR3 region has 12 residues. Deletions cut 3 bases from V and 7 bases from J, with 7 bases between. The germline V gene has CDR1 LGHDT and CDR2 YNNKEL (reference sequence). This CDR3 is CASSQTGNEQFF. The CDR3 nucleotides read TGTGCCAGCAGCCAGACGGGGAATGAGCAGTTCTTC.

V is TRBV5-1 and J is TRBJ2-7, with 7 bases that match TRBD2. The V gene end was trimmed by 4 bases and the J gene end by 2 bases; junction bases not matched to a gene: 9. The CDR3 has 15 residues. Per germline, CDR1 SGHRS and CDR2 YFSETQ. This CDR3 is CASSPGGTGPYEQYF. DNA of the CDR3: TGCGCCAGCAGCCCGGGGGGTACTGGCCCCTACGAGCAGTACTTC.

The chain carries TRBV20-1 and TRBJ1-2; 7 bases match TRBD1. J lost 14 bases, V lost 5 bases, and 8 bases had no gene match. The CDR3 is 10 amino acids. Per germline, CDR1 DFQATT and CDR2 SNEGSKA (reference sequence). CDR3 DNA: TGCAGTGCTGCGGACAGGCTGTGGACCTTC. Translating gives CSAADRLWTF.

The chain employs TRBV10-3 and TRBJ2-5; TRBD1 aligns across 7 bases. V lost 10 bases, J lost 4 bases, and 6 bases stayed unmatched. Germline V gene data show CDR1 as ENHRY and CDR2 as SYGVKD. The CDR3 totals 12 residues. DNA of the CDR3: TGTGCCACGACAGGGTCCGGAGAGACCCAGTACTTC. This codes for CATTGSGETQYF.